This T cell receptor (beta chain) is drawn from a study of blood T cells in healthy people across ages. Germline V gene sequence: CDR1 DFQATT, CDR2 SNEGSKA (reference sequence). The CDR3 is made up of 14 amino acids. With V trimmed by 4 bases and J by 4 bases, 5 bases remained unmatched. Combining a sample-barcoded 5' primer with a J-beta primer mix, a second PCR ran for about 6 to 12 cycles. TCRdb used MiXCR to reprocess the 5' RACE reads, holding one entry per CDR3 protein. The sample lists about 400,000 distinct CDR3 sequences, about 55% occurring once. The TCR originated in a man between 60 and 75 years old in good health. The rearrangement joins TRBV20-1 to TRBJ2-2; 8 bases are shared with TRBD1. Sequenced material: blood. CDR3 protein: CSAMDREVTGELFF. The CDR3 DNA reads TGCAGTGCTATGGACAGGGAGGTCACCGGGGAGCTGTTTTTT.